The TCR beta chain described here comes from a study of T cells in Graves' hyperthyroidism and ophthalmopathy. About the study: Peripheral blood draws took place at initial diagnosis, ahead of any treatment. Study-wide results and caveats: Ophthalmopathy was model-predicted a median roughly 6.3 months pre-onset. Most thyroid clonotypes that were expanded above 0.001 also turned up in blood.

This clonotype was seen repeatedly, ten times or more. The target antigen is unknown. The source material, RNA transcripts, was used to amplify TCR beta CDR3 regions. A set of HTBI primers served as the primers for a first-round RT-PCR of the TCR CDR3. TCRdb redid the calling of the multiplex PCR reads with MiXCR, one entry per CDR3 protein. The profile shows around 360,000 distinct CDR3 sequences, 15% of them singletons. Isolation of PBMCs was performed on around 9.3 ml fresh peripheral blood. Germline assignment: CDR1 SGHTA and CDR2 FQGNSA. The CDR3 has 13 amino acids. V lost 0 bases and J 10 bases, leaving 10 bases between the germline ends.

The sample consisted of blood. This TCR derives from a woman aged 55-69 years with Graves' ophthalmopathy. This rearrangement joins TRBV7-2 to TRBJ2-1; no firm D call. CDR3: CASSLALNREQFF. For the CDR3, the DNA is TGTGCCAGCAGCTTAGCCCTAAACCGGGAGCAGTTCTTC. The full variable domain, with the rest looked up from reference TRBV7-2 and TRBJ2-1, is GAGVSQSPSNKVTEKGKDVELRCDPISGHTALYWYRQSLGQGLEFLIYFQGNSAPDKSGLPSDRFSAERTGGSVSTLTIQRTQQEDSAVYLCASSLALNREQFFGPGTRLTVL.